This passage covers 30 T cell receptor beta chains from one sample sequenced in a study of cytomegalovirus exposure and HLA in healthy donors. This PCR relied on a set of 60 Vbeta primers and 13 Jbeta primers. The data were produced by immunoSEQ multiplex PCR, yet TCRdb's version contains in-frame clones alone and is incomplete. The table has about 150,000 clones, around 79% seen once; the top ten hold 3.5%. The sample was PBMCs. All receptors come from a human donor in good health.

The chain links TRBV11-2 to TRBJ2-2; possibly TRBD1 for D (5 bases). The V gene's germline CDR1 is SGHAT and CDR2 FQNNGV. The CDR3 contains 15 residues. V was clipped by 5 bases and J by 0 bases, with 10 bases between them. The CDR3 DNA is TGTGCCAGCAGCCACGACAGCTCGAACACCGGGGAGCTGTTTTTT. This translates into CASSHDSSNTGELFF.

The chain recombines TRBV25-1 with TRBJ2-1; 13 bases line up with TRBD2. Germline trimming cut 4 bases from V and 8 bases from J; bases unmatched to any gene: 5. The CDR3 is made up of 15 amino acids. Germline V CDR1 and CDR2: MGHDK, SYGVNS. The CDR3: CASSGTSGRAHEQFF. In DNA, the CDR3 is TGTGCCAGCAGTGGTACTAGCGGGAGGGCCCATGAGCAGTTCTTC.

This clone was seen only once. V usage is TRBV5-1 and J usage is TRBJ2-7; TRBD1 agrees at 9 bases. Germline loops: CDR1 SGHRS, CDR2 YFSETQ. V lost 3 bases and J lost 4; bases outside the gene matches: 2. The length of the CDR3 is 13 residues. The CDR3 reads CASSWGTGYEQYF. Here the CDR3 DNA reads TGCGCCAGCAGCTGGGGGACAGGGTACGAGCAGTACTTC.

The chain employs TRBV11-1 and TRBJ2-1; TRBD1 matches 8 bases. This CDR3 comprises 15 residues. The V segment lost 5 bases and the J segment 0 bases; nucleotides outside the gene matches: 3. Germline V gene sequence: CDR1 SGHAT, CDR2 FQDESV (reference sequence). CDR3 sequence reads: CASSPTGGSYNEQFF. In DNA, the CDR3 is TGTGCCAGCAGCCCAACAGGGGGCTCCTACAATGAGCAGTTCTTC.

The chain has TRBV5-6 and TRBJ2-5, with D hard to call. The germline V and J ends were trimmed by 2 bases and 5 bases, with 10 bases remaining between them. This CDR3 region has 13 residues. Germline loops: CDR1 SGHDT, CDR2 YYEEEE. The CDR3 protein is CASSFGFVETQYF. Written as DNA, the CDR3 is TGTGCCAGCAGCTTCGGGTTTGTGGAGACCCAGTACTTC.

This clone has more than one count but fewer than ten. The chain uses TRBV6-1 and TRBJ2-5, with 7 bases aligning to TRBD1. This CDR3 is built from 12 residues. V gave up 8 bases and J gave up 5 bases; unmatched junction bases: 5. CDR1 and CDR2 (germline): MNHNS, SASEGT. This CDR3 reads CASRQGRETQYF. The CDR3 nucleotides read TGTGCCAGCCGACAGGGCCGGGAGACCCAGTACTTC.

This chain uses TRBV28 with TRBJ1-1; 12 bases map to TRBD1. Germline V gene lookup returns CDR1 MDHEN and CDR2 SYDVKM. Trimming at V came to 5 bases and at J to 6 bases, leaving 10 bases not matched to a gene. This CDR3 is built from 16 residues. CDR3 in DNA: TGTGCCAGCAGTGTGGGACAGGGGGCGAGGGGATCTGAAGCTTTCTTT. The encoded protein is CASSVGQGARGSEAFF.

The chain carries TRBV5-4 and TRBJ1-2, with 7 positions matching TRBD1. Per germline, CDR1 SGHNT and CDR2 YYREEE (reference sequence). The CDR3 is 13 residues long. The junction had 3 bases not matched to a gene; V was cut back by 3 bases and J by 4 bases. The CDR3 nucleotides are TGTGCCAGCAGCTCTGACAGGGTCTATGGCTACACCTTC. This codes for CASSSDRVYGYTF.

This clone was recorded only once. This rearrangement joins TRBV5-1 to TRBJ2-1; the match to TRBD2 covers 9 bases. The CDR3 sequence is 17 residues long. The J segment lost 4 bases and the V segment lost 0 bases, leaving 8 bases of the junction unmatched. CDR1 and CDR2 (germline): SGHRS, YFSETQ. The CDR3 here is CASSLVAGVTKYNEQFF. As DNA, the CDR3 is TGCGCCAGCAGCTTGGTAGCGGGAGTCACCAAATACAATGAGCAGTTCTTC.

The chain carries TRBV27 and TRBJ1-4; a possible D gene is TRBD1 (5 bases). Trimming stripped 8 bases from V and 3 bases from J, with 16 bases between. CDR1 is MNHEY and CDR2 is SMNVEV in the germline V gene (reference sequence). There are 15 residues in the CDR3. The CDR3 loop reads CASRPRPGANEKLFF. Here the CDR3 DNA reads TGTGCCAGCCGACCCCGGCCGGGGGCTAATGAAAAACTGTTTTTT.

This clone was counted once. Other DNA sequences in the same sample also yield this CDR3. V is TRBV20-1 and J is TRBJ2-7, with no clear D. The germline V gene has CDR1 DFQATT and CDR2 SNEGSKA (reference sequence). This CDR3 region has 11 residues. V was shortened by 2 bases and J by 6 bases, with 8 bases between the two germline ends. The CDR3 spells CSARTGVEQYF. The CDR3, as DNA: TGCAGTGCTAGAACCGGAGTCGAGCAGTACTTC.

V usage is TRBV4-3 and J usage is TRBJ2-3; 9 nucleotides align to TRBD2. Germline-derived CDR1 and CDR2 are LGHNA and YSLEER. V dropped 0 bases and J dropped 8; count of bases not matched to a gene: 9. The CDR3 contains 16 residues. This CDR3 reads CASSQDAAGGPSTQYF. The DNA of the CDR3 is TGCGCCAGCAGCCAAGATGCGGCGGGAGGGCCATCTACGCAGTATTTT.

J is TRBJ2-5 and V is TRBV4-3; 9 bases align to TRBD2. CDR1 and CDR2 from the germline V gene are LGHNA and YSLEER. After removal of 0 bases from V and 4 bases from J, the junction contained 3 bases not matched to a gene. This CDR3 comprises 15 residues. The CDR3 sequence is CASSQEGAGGETQYF. The DNA for the CDR3 is TGCGCCAGCAGCCAAGAGGGAGCGGGAGGAGAGACCCAGTACTTC.

V and J are TRBV5-1 and TRBJ1-5; 10 bases align to TRBD1. The ends lost 3 bases at V and 3 bases at J; junction bases unmatched: 3. This CDR3 spans 15 amino acids. Germline V gene lookup returns CDR1 SGHRS and CDR2 YFSETQ. CDR3 in amino acids: CASSWGTGDNQPQHF. DNA of the CDR3: TGCGCCAGCAGCTGGGGGACAGGGGACAATCAGCCCCAGCATTTT. The variable domain in full, completed from reference TRBV5-1 and TRBJ1-5, reads KAGVTQTPRYLIKTRGQQVTLSCSPISGHRSVSWYQQTPGQGLQFLFEYFSETQRNKGNFPGRFSGRQFSNSRSEMNVSTLELGDSALYLCASSWGTGDNQPQHFGDGTRLSIL.

V usage is TRBV7-9 and J usage is TRBJ2-1, with D tentatively TRBD1 (5 bases). Germline CDR1 SEHNR, CDR2 FQNEAQ (reference sequence). The CDR3 covers 18 residues. V lost 5 bases, J lost 6 bases, and 26 bases lay in between. The CDR3 sequence is CASSPIGEVGRSSNEQFF. The CDR3 DNA reads TGTGCCAGCAGCCCAATAGGGGAAGTCGGCCGGTCATCCAATGAGCAGTTCTTC.

This clone has only a few counts. V and J are TRBV7-9 and TRBJ2-6; D remains unclear. The CDR3 is 16 residues long. The germline V and J ends were trimmed by 0 bases and 0 bases, with 6 bases remaining between them. Germline-derived CDR1 and CDR2 are SEHNR and FQNEAQ (reference sequence). CDR3 amino acids: CASSLANYSGANVLTF. The CDR3 nucleotides are TGTGCCAGCAGCTTAGCTAACTACTCTGGGGCCAACGTCCTGACTTTC.

The J gene is TRBJ2-3, the V gene TRBV25-1, with D uncertain. CDR1 is MGHDK and CDR2 is SYGVNS in the germline V gene. This CDR3 is 16 amino acids long. The V end was cut by 3 bases, the J end by 2 bases, with 15 bases between. CDR3 amino acids: CASSDPQAANTDTQYF. CDR3 nucleotides: TGTGCCAGCAGTGATCCCCAAGCTGCGAACACAGATACGCAGTATTTT.

This chain connects TRBV29-1 to TRBJ2-7, with no clear D. CDR3 length: 11 residues. Trimming removed 6 bases at V and 3 bases at J, with 9 bases between. The germline V gene encodes CDR1 SQVTM and CDR2 ANQGSEA. The CDR3 here is CSVFSSYEQYF. CDR3 nucleotides: TGCAGCGTGTTTTCTAGCTACGAGCAGTACTTC.

This clone was counted between two and nine times. V is TRBV4-1 and J is TRBJ1-4, with 7 bases fitting TRBD1. Trimming at V came to 4 bases and at J to 5 bases, leaving 7 bases not matched to a gene. From germline, CDR1 is MGHRA and CDR2 YSYEKL. This CDR3 comprises 15 residues. CDR3: CASSRPGQPNEKLFF. CDR3 nucleotide sequence: TGCGCCAGCAGCCGACCGGGACAGCCGAATGAAAAACTGTTTTTT.

This clone has just a few counts. One end of the junction is discordant with germline, which a read error may explain. V usage is TRBV5-1 and J usage is TRBJ2-3; D is ambiguous. The CDR3 is 15 residues long. Germline CDR1 reads SGHRS; CDR2 reads YFSETQ. This CDR3 reads CASSLAGVSRDTQYF. The CDR3 coding sequence is TGCGCCAGCAGCTTGGCCGGAGTTAGCAGAGATACGCAGTATTTT.

The chain employs TRBV6-5 and TRBJ1-1; possible D gene TRBD1, 5 bases. This CDR3 is 15 amino acids long. V was cut by 2 bases and J by 5 bases, with 15 bases left in between. Looked up from germline, CDR1 is MNHEY and CDR2 is SVGAGI. CDR3 in amino acids: CASSYATPGRTEAFF. CDR3 DNA sequence: TGTGCCAGCAGTTACGCCACCCCAGGGCGGACTGAAGCTTTCTTT.

This clone has only one observation. The genes are TRBV7-9 and TRBJ2-2; 7 bases match TRBD1. Germline V gene sequence: CDR1 SEHNR, CDR2 FQNEAQ (reference sequence). Trimming removed 2 bases from V and 5 bases from J; junction bases left unmatched: 5. CDR3 length: 15 amino acids. In nucleotides, the CDR3 is TGTGCCAGCAGCTTAAAGGGGACAGATACCGGGGAGCTGTTTTTT. It specifies CASSLKGTDTGELFF. Together with reference TRBV7-9 and TRBJ2-2, the CDR3 gives the full variable domain: DTGVSQNPRHKITKRGQNVTFRCDPISEHNRLYWYRQTLGQGPEFLTYFQNEAQLEKSRLLSDRFSAERPKGSFSTLEIQRTEQGDSAMYLCASSLKGTDTGELFFGEGSRLTVL.

The gene calls are TRBV27 and TRBJ2-7; TRBD2 matches at 12 bases. This CDR3 has 14 residues. Germline CDR1 reads MNHEY; CDR2 reads SMNVEV (reference sequence). Trimming cost V 6 bases and J 5 bases; bases outside gene matches: 5. This CDR3 reads CASRLAGGQDEQYF. CDR3 in DNA: TGTGCCAGCAGACTAGCGGGAGGTCAGGACGAGCAGTACTTC.

The J gene is TRBJ2-7, the V gene TRBV5-1; TRBD1 agrees at 12 bases. The trim removed 4 bases at V and 6 bases at J, leaving 14 bases unmatched. Germline CDR1 is SGHRS and CDR2 is YFSETQ. This CDR3 spans 17 amino acids. The CDR3 loop reads CASSPYGTGGEPGEQYF. The CDR3 coding sequence is TGCGCCAGCAGCCCGTACGGGACAGGGGGCGAGCCTGGCGAGCAGTACTTC.

V usage is TRBV5-4 and J usage is TRBJ2-1; 8 positions agree with TRBD2. Per the germline V gene, CDR1 is SGHNT and CDR2 is YYREEE (reference sequence). The CDR3 is made up of 20 amino acids. Germline trimming cut 2 bases from V and 0 bases from J; bases unmatched to any gene: 16. In nucleotides, the CDR3 is TGTGCCAGCAGCTTCCGAGGGGGGGCGGTAGCGGGGTCCTCCTACAATGAGCAGTTCTTC. Amino acids: CASSFRGGAVAGSSYNEQFF.

The rearrangement joins TRBV19 to TRBJ2-7; 7 nucleotides agree with TRBD1. Looked up from germline, CDR1 is LNHDA and CDR2 is SQIVND (reference sequence). V was pared by 6 bases and J by 0 bases, with 5 bases of the junction left unmatched. The CDR3 runs 14 residues. As DNA, the CDR3 is TGTGCCAGTAGGGACCGGGACAGCTCCTACGAGCAGTACTTC. It yields the protein CASRDRDSSYEQYF. The whole variable domain, filled in from reference TRBV19 and TRBJ2-7, reads DGGITQSPKYLFRKEGQNVTLSCEQNLNHDAMYWYRQDPGQGLRLIYYSQIVNDFQKGDIAEGYSVSREKKESFPLTVTSAQKNPTAFYLCASRDRDSSYEQYFGPGTRLTVT.

The chain is built from TRBV27 and TRBJ1-1; no definite D call. The V end lost 10 bases, the J end lost 2 bases, and 17 bases lay between the germline ends. CDR1 is MNHEY, CDR2 SMNVEV, per germline (reference sequence). The CDR3 is made up of 14 amino acids. The DNA of the CDR3 is TGTGCCACCACATCGGGGTATGGAAACACTGAAGCTTTCTTT. Protein product: CATTSGYGNTEAFF.

This clone was counted once. The chain uses TRBV7-2 and TRBJ2-1, with a possible D match to TRBD1 (5 bases). The CDR3 is 15 residues long. The V end lost 1 base, the J end lost 4 bases, and 11 bases lay between the germline ends. Per germline, CDR1 SGHTA and CDR2 FQGNSA. The DNA for the CDR3 is TGTGCCAGCAGCTTAGGGGGATGGACATACAATGAGCAGTTCTTC. Residues: CASSLGGWTYNEQFF.

This chain joins TRBV28 and TRBJ1-5; 7 bases agree with TRBD1. The CDR3 sequence is 12 residues long. The germline CDR1 and CDR2 sequences are MDHEN and SYDVKM. V was pared by 11 bases and J by 3 bases, with 4 bases of the junction left unmatched. The CDR3 protein is CAGQGDNQPQHF. As DNA, the CDR3 is TGTGCCGGTCAGGGGGACAATCAGCCCCAGCATTTT.

This clone was observed a few times. The chain recombines TRBV27 with TRBJ1-2; maybe TRBD1 (5 bases). The germline CDR1 and CDR2 sequences are MNHEY and SMNVEV (reference sequence). The CDR3 has 15 amino acids. Trimming pared 2 bases from V and 5 bases from J, leaving 15 bases between. The CDR3 loop reads CASSLERRGRYGYTF. The CDR3 DNA reads TGTGCCAGCAGTTTAGAAAGGAGGGGACGGTATGGCTACACCTTC.